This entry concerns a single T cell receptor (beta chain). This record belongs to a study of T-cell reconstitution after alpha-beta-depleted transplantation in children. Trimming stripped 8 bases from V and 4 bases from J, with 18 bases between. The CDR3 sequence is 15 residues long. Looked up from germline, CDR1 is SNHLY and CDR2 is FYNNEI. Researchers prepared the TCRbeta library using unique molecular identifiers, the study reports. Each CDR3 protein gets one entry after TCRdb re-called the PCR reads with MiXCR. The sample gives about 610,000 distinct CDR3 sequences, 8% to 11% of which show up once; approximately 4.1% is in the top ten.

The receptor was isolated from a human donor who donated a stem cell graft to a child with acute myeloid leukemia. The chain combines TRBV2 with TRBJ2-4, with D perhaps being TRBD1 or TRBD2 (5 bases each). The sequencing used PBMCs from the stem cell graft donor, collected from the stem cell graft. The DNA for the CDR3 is TGTGCCAGCGGCGTATCCCGGGACGGAAAAAACATTCAGTACTTC. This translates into CASGVSRDGKNIQYF.